This T cell receptor beta chain is drawn from a study of shared clonotypes between healthy human individuals (TCRdb year 2020). A note on the overall study: The cohort included a few men and a couple of women between 18 and 49 years of age. For each donor, three plates each were used for CD4 naive and CD4 memory, two plates were used for CD8 naive, and one plate was used for CD8 memory. Blood TCR repertoires of five healthy adults were deeply sequenced to estimate repertoire size and the extent of clonotype sharing between individuals. Different laboratories and diverse techniques were used to prepare libraries and sequence TCR repertoires, to increase sequencing depth and limit assay-specific biases. Per donor, leukapheresis produced somewhere between about 0.94 and 9.5 billion PBMCs.

Notes on this clone: Its antigen target is currently unknown. No clone much larger than this one lies a single base away; base qualities are absent.

Trimming at the junction amounts to 10 bases on V and 5 bases on J, and the germline ends lie 15 bases apart. CDR1 and CDR2 were assigned from the germline V gene as MDHEN and SYDVKM. Including the terminal cysteine and phenylalanine, the CDR3 comprises 13 residues. Just the 39-base CDR3 DNA is kept, in frame starting at base 1. General conclusions and limits of the study: Sampling was restricted to blood, and TCR repertoires in tissue are likely to differ from TCR repertoires in blood. Incomplete sequencing was indicated by rarefaction of sorted-subset datasets, despite the large sequencing depth. The small number of donors limited the genetic and exposure-history diversity represented. Compared with non-shared clonotypes, clonotypes shared by all four sorted-subset donors had higher generation probabilities. Estimated clonotype richness was generally larger for naive than for memory subsets. Pairwise subsampling indicated that sequencing depth was expected to affect the degree of clonotype sharing among donors. Across four donors, around 5% of naive CD4, around 3.5% of naive CD8, about 2% of memory CD4, and under 0.45% of memory CD8 clonotypes were shared.

The donors were healthy, HIV-negative adults with no recently reported acute infections or vaccinations. Only Caucasian adults living in Nashville, Tennessee, USA were represented among the donors. CD4+ T cells were enriched by magnetic negative selection; naive cells were then positively selected on CD45RA, and the negative fraction formed the memory subset. Blood was obtained by leukapheresis, after which PBMCs were separated by Ficoll-Histopaque density gradient centrifugation and cryopreserved in liquid nitrogen vapor phase. Analytical flow cytometry was used to check the purity and quantity of each magnetically sorted T cell population. Genomic DNA was isolated from every sorted fraction and measured by UV absorbance on a Nanodrop 2000c. Using the deep immunoSEQ assay, TCR CDR3 regions were amplified from genomic DNA by multiplex PCR. Extracted genomic DNA from each cell subset was distributed evenly across all wells of several immunoSEQ 96-well plates, and each plate was treated as a replicate. For sorted subsets, 200 ng of genomic DNA, equivalent to 25,000 to 35,000 T cell genomes, went into each replicate PCR. Purified libraries were measured with a Qubit 3.0 fluorometer, size-checked on a Bioanalyzer 2100, and measured again with the KAPA Library Quantification kit. Each immunoSEQ 96-well plate was sequenced on its own single-read 150-cycle Illumina NextSeq 550 flow cell. The study's processing was this. The immunoSEQ output contained only junctional sequences without quality scores, so filtering could not match that applied to full-length reads. Sequences were annotated with PyIR, a Python wrapper for IgBLAST v1.9, and V/J genes and CDR3 were assigned using IMGT germline references. Reads were filtered out if the reads had weak V/J assignments (E-value above 1e-6), no CDR3, stop codons, out-of-frame junctions, or ambiguous translated residues. A V3J clonotype was defined by an identical inferred V gene, J gene, and CDR3 amino acid sequence. Percentage overlap between repertoires was computed as shared unique clonotypes divided by the size of the smaller repertoire. Richness of each repertoire was evaluated using RTK rarefaction, the Chao1 estimator, and Recon v2.1 estimates of unobserved clonotypes. Generation probabilities were computed with OLGA for all TCRbeta clonotypes obtained by the gDNA method from a handful of donors. TCRdb took this table from immuneACCESS and kept in-frame rearrangements with V and J called. Such tables lack part of the clones; where checked against another copy, unresolved V genes explain under half of the gap, and the rest is unexplained. V and J calls plus clone size are reproduced from that table; the DNA served to infer D and trimming. The sample table records 2 million to 2.5 million clones; 95% of these occur just once. The top ten hold 0.1% to 0.15% of the sample.

Sequenced input: naive CD4+ T cells sorted from blood. What this sample's cell subset or site label stands for: CD45RA+ positively selected. This receptor was identified in a man aged 18 to 30 in good health. The chain is made from TRBV28 and TRBJ2-1; perhaps TRBD1 is the D gene, with 7 bases matching. The nucleotide sequence reads as follows: TGTGCCACACGCGGGACAGCTCACAATGAGCAGTTCTTC. Translation gives CATRGTAHNEQFF.